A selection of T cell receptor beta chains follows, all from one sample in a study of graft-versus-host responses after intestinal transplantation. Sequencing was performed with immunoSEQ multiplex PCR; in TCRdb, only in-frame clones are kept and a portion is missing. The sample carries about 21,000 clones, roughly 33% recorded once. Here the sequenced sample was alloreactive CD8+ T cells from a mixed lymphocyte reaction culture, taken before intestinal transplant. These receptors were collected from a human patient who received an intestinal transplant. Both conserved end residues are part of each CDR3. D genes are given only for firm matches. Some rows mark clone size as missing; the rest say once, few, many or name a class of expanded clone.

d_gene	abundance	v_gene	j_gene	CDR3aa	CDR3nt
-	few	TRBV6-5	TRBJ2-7	CASSSDGSGYEQYF	TGTGCCAGCAGTTCGGACGGTAGTGGCTACGAGCAGTACTTC
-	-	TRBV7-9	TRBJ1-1	CASKSTGFNTEAFF	TGTGCCAGCAAGAGTACAGGGTTCAACACTGAAGCTTTCTTT
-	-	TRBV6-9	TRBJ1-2	CASSFQGSYGYTF	TGTGCCAGCAGTTTCCAGGGTAGCTATGGCTACACCTTC
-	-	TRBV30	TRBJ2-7	CAGNEGYEQYF	TGTGCCGGGAACGAGGGGTACGAGCAGTACTTC
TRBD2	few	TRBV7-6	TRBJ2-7	CASSKGLAGDIYEQYF	TGTGCCAGCAGCAAGGGACTAGCGGGAGACATCTACGAGCAGTACTTC
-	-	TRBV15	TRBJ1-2	CATSRDRVEVFVWGYTF	TGTGCCACCAGCAGAGATCGTGTCGAGGTCTTCGTCTGGGGCTACACCTTC
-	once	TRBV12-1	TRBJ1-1	CASSPRINLPPARAKKYTEAFF	TGTGCCAGCAGCCCCCGGATTAACCTCCCACCCGCCCGGGCGAAGAAGTACACTGAAGCTTTCTTT
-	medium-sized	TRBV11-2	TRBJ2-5	CASSLEAGHQETQYF	TGTGCCAGCAGCTTAGAGGCAGGCCACCAAGAGACCCAGTACTTC
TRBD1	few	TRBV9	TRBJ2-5	CASSGQGATQYF	TGTGCCAGCAGCGGACAGGGGGCGACCCAGTACTTC
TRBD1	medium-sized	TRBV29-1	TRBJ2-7	CSVETPLTGSGYEQYF	TGCAGCGTTGAAACCCCCCTGACAGGGTCTGGGTACGAGCAGTACTTC
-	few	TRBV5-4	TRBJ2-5	CASSIAETQYF	TGTGCCAGCAGCATCGCAGAGACCCAGTACTTC
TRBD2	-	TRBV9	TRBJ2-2	CASSVSGGHTGELFF	TGTGCCAGCAGCGTAAGCGGGGGGCACACCGGGGAGCTGTTTTTT
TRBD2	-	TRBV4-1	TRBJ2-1	CASSRVSGITYNEQFF	TGCGCCAGCAGCCGGGTTAGCGGGATCACCTACAATGAGCAGTTCTTC
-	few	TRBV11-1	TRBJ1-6	CASSFLNSYNSPLHF	TGTGCCAGCAGCTTCCTCAACTCCTATAATTCACCCCTCCACTTT
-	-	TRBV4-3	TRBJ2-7	CASSQDPGSSYEQYF	TGCGCCAGCAGCCAAGATCCAGGGAGCTCCTACGAGCAATACTTC
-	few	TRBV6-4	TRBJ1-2	CASSASTPRKGVGYTF	TGTGCCAGCAGTGCCTCAACCCCTCGGAAGGGGGTTGGCTACACCTTC
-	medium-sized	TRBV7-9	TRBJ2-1	CASSLASDEQFF	TGTGCCAGCAGCTTAGCTAGCGATGAGCAGTTCTTC
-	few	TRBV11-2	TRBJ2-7	CASSLIVGAYEQYF	TGTGCCAGCAGCTTAATTGTGGGGGCCTACGAGCAGTACTTC
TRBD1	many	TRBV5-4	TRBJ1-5	CASSQGTGGNQPQHF	TGTGCCAGCAGCCAAGGAACAGGGGGCAATCAGCCCCAGCATTTT
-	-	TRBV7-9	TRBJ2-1	CASSQDSSYNEQFF	TGCGCCAGCAGCCAAGATTCTAGCTACAATGAGCAGTTCTTC
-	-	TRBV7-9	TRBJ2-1	CASSFSRHEQFF	TGTGCCAGCAGCTTTTCGCGGCATGAGCAGTTCTTC
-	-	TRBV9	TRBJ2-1	CASSVGTSSYNEQFF	TGTGCCAGCAGCGTAGGAACGAGCTCCTACAATGAGCAGTTCTTC
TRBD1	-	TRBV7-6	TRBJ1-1	CASSAGTGSTEAFF	TGTGCCAGCAGCGCGGGGACAGGGAGCACTGAAGCTTTCTTT
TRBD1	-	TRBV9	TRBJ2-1	CASSDPRQGGISYNEQFF	TGTGCCAGCAGCGACCCTAGACAGGGGGGTATCTCCTACAATGAGCAGTTCTTC
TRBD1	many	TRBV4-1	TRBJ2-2	CASSASGTGLTGELFF	TGCGCCAGCAGCGCCTCCGGGACAGGGCTAACCGGGGAGCTGTTTTTT
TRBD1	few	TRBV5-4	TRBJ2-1	CASSLEGAGGSYNEQFF	TGTGCCAGCAGCTTGGAGGGGGCAGGGGGCTCCTACAATGAGCAGTTCTTC
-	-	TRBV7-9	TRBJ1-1	CASTPDLPMDTEAFF	TGTGCCAGCACCCCGGACCTACCCATGGACACTGAAGCTTTCTTT
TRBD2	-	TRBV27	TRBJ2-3	CASRSRGSPEGYTQYF	TGTGCCAGCAGGTCTCGCGGGAGTCCTGAGGGATATACGCAGTATTTT
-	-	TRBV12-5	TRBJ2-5	CASGLGVQETQYF	TGTGCTAGTGGTTTGGGGGTCCAAGAGACCCAGTACTTC
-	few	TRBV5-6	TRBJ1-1	CASSLGGRGARTEAFF	TGTGCCAGCAGCTTGGGGGGTCGGGGGGCGAGGACTGAAGCTTTCTTT
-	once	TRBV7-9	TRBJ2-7	CASSHDTYEQYF	TGTGCCAGCAGCCACGACACCTACGAGCAGTACTTC
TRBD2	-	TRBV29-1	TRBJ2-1	CSVEPPSGLSYNEQFF	TGCAGCGTTGAACCTCCTAGCGGACTCTCCTACAATGAGCAGTTCTTC
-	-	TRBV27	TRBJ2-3	CASSPSVNTQYF	TGTGCCAGCAGTCCATCCGTTAATACGCAGTATTTT
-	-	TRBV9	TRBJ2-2	CASSVTSLAPNTGELFF	TGTGCCAGCAGCGTAACGAGCCTAGCCCCGAACACCGGGGAGCTGTTTTTT
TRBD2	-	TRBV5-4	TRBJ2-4	CASSLGLAGVTRPLKNIQYF	TGTGCCAGCAGCTTAGGACTAGCGGGGGTTACCCGCCCCCTAAAAAACATTCAGTACTTC
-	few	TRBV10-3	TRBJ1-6	CAISGKVVGGNSPLHF	TGTGCCATCAGTGGGAAGGTTGTGGGGGGAAATTCACCCCTCCACTTT
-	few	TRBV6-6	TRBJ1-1	CASSWGPEAFF	TGTGCCAGCAGTTGGGGCCCTGAAGCTTTCTTT
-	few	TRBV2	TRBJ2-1	CASSDIRVGPYSYNEQFF	TGTGCCAGCAGTGACATTCGCGTCGGGCCTTACTCCTACAATGAGCAGTTCTTC
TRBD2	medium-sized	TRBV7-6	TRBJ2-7	CASKNGGEQYF	TGTGCCAGCAAAAACGGGGGGGAGCAGTACTTC
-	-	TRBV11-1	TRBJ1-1	CASSLGLTEAFF	TGTGCCAGCAGTCTCGGATTGACTGAAGCTTTCTTT
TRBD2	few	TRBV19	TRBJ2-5	CASSMGLGKETQYF	TGTGCCAGTAGTATGGGACTAGGGAAAGAGACCCAGTACTTC
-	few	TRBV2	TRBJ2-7	CASSAVGEVGYEQYF	TGTGCCAGCAGTGCGGTTGGGGAAGTAGGCTACGAGCAGTACTTC
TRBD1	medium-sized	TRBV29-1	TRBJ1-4	CSVITGENEKLFF	TGCAGCGTAATCACAGGGGAAAATGAAAAACTGTTTTTT
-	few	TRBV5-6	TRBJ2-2	CASSWKGTGELFF	TGTGCCAGCAGCTGGAAGGGGACCGGGGAGCTGTTTTTT
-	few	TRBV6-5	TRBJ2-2	CASSYGDGTGELFF	TGTGCCAGCAGTTATGGGGACGGGACCGGGGAGCTGTTTTTT
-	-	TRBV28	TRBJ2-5	CASSLTAGTQYF	TGTGCCAGCAGTTTAACCGCCGGGACCCAGTACTTC
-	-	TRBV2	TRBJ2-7	CASSLGLYEQYF	TGTGCCAGCAGCTTAGGACTTTACGAGCAGTACTTC
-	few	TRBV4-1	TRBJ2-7	CASSQFGRDHEQYF	TGCGCCAGCAGCCAATTCGGCAGGGACCACGAGCAGTACTTC
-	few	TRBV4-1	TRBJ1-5	CASSQWPRQQPNQPQHF	TGCGCCAGCAGCCAATGGCCGAGACAGCAACCGAATCAGCCCCAGCATTTT
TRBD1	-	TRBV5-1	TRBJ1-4	CASSVTGGEAEKLFF	TGCGCCAGCAGCGTCACAGGGGGCGAGGCCGAAAAACTGTTTTTT
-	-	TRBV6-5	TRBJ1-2	CASSYFGLGYTF	TGTGCCAGCAGTTATTTTGGGTTGGGCTACACCTTC
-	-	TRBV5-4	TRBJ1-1	CASSFSWRATEAFF	TGTGCCAGCAGCTTTTCCTGGCGAGCCACTGAAGCTTTCTTT
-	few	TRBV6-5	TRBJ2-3	CASSYFGFLSDTQYF	TGTGCCAGCAGTTACTTTGGCTTTTTGTCAGATACGCAGTATTTT
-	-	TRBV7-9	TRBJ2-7	CASSLAASYHEQYF	TGTGCCAGCAGCTTAGCCGCTAGTTACCACGAGCAGTACTTC
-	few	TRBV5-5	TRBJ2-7	CASSLGGLEQYF	TGTGCCAGCAGCTTGGGGGGGCTTGAGCAGTACTTC
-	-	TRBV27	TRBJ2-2	CASSSEAANTGELFF	TGTGCCAGCTCTTCCGAAGCTGCTAACACCGGGGAGCTGTTTTTT
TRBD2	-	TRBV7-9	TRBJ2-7	CASSIIAWTSGRATYEQYF	TGTGCCAGCAGCATCATTGCGTGGACTAGCGGGAGGGCCACCTACGAGCAGTACTTC
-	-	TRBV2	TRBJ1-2	CASSEILLGDYGYTF	TGTGCCAGCAGTGAAATTTTGTTGGGGGACTATGGCTACACCTTC
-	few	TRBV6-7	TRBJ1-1	CASSYTLTSVSSTEAFF	TGTGCCAGCAGTTACACATTAACTTCGGTTTCGAGCACTGAAGCTTTCTTT
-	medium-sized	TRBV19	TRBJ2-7	CASRTTSGSYEQYF	TGTGCCAGTAGGACGACCTCAGGGTCCTACGAGCAGTACTTC